Given below is one TCR beta chain in context. Donors sampled were nominally healthy, though unrecorded immune exposures were likely. The data were obtained in a study of cytomegalovirus exposure and HLA in healthy donors. The germline V and J ends were trimmed by 6 bases and 6 bases, with 17 bases remaining between them. This CDR3 has 15 residues. In germline, CDR1 is MNHEY, CDR2 SVGAGI. It was with 60 Vbeta and 13 Jbeta primers that the PCR ran. TCRdb's copy holds only in-frame clones and misses some; the assay was immunoSEQ multiplex PCR. Its table records about 65,000 clones. The chain carries TRBV6-5 and TRBJ2-2, with D unresolved. The TCR was taken from a boy aged 5-17 years in good health and CMV-seronegative. The sample was PBMCs. The CDR3 DNA follows: TGTGCCAGCAGACCAGCCGAAGAGGTCCCCGGGGAGCTGTTTTTT. Protein: CASRPAEEVPGELFF.